Below, one T cell receptor beta chain is given with its context. The data are from a study of T cell changes during pregnancy in multiple sclerosis. TCRdb's table, derived via immunoSEQ multiplex PCR, lists solely in-frame clones and lacks some. The repertoire holds 70,000 to 85,000 clones, with roughly nine tenths as singletons. The CDR3 is made up of 12 amino acids. V lost 5 bases to trimming and J lost 2 bases, with 4 bases between them. The germline gives CDR1 SEHNR, CDR2 FQNEAQ (reference sequence). The receptor was derived from a female donor with multiple sclerosis, enrolled in a pregnancy study. This chain links TRBV7-9 with TRBJ2-1; D is undetermined. Specimen: peripheral blood, collected before pregnancy. The CDR3 DNA is TGTGCCAGCAGCCCAGCCTACAATGAGCAGTTCTTC. Translated: CASSPAYNEQFF.